These T cell receptor beta chains were read from a single sample in a study of cytomegalovirus exposure and HLA in healthy donors. Using immunoSEQ multiplex PCR, the repertoire was profiled, and TCRdb retains in-frame clones only, with some absent. Here the sample spans 250,000 to 400,000 clones, around 90% being singletons. Specimen: PBMCs. These receptors were taken from a man aged 25-45 years in good health and CMV-seronegative. Both conserved end residues are part of each CDR3. The D gene is left open where the match is weak. Size is omitted from some rows. Given values are once, few, many or a class for expanded clones.

D	size	V	J	DNA	CDR3
TRBD1	once	TRBV19	TRBJ2-2	TGTGCCAGTAGTAGACAGGGTAACGCGAACACCGGGGAGCTGTTTTTT	CASSRQGNANTGELFF
TRBD1	.	TRBV6-1	TRBJ2-2	TGTGCCAGCAGTGATGACGGCCAGGGGGCAGGAGTCGGGGAGCTGTTTTTT	CASSDDGQGAGVGELFF
.	.	TRBV4-3	TRBJ1-4	TGCGCCAGCAGTTTGACGGGGGGCGGTCATGAAAAACTGTTTTTT	CASSLTGGGHEKLFF
TRBD2	.	TRBV2	TRBJ2-7	TGTGCCAGCAGTTGGGGGCTAGCGGGGATCCTCTACGAGCAGTACTTC	CASSWGLAGILYEQYF
.	.	TRBV19	TRBJ1-2	TGTGCCAGCCGGGACATAGGAGCCATGGGCTACACCTTC	CASRDIGAMGYTF
.	once	TRBV19	TRBJ1-6	TGTGCCAGTAGTCCCACTAATCGGGGCTCCTATAATTCACCCCTCCACTTT	CASSPTNRGSYNSPLHF
.	.	TRBV19	TRBJ1-5	TGTGCCAGTAGTATAACAGGGATTAGCAATCAGCCCCAGCATTTT	CASSITGISNQPQHF
TRBD2	.	TRBV19	TRBJ2-5	TGTGCCAGTAGTGTAGATAGCGGGGGGGTCTTTGGCGAGACCCAGTACTTC	CASSVDSGGVFGETQYF
.	.	TRBV2	TRBJ2-6	TGTGCCAGCAGTACAGGGTATTTTGACTCTGGGGCCAACGTCCTGACTTTC	CASSTGYFDSGANVLTF
.	.	TRBV14	TRBJ1-1	TGTGCCAGCAGCCACAGGGTGAACACTGAAGCTTTCTTT	CASSHRVNTEAFF
.	.	TRBV6-1	TRBJ2-3	TGTGCCAGCAGGGGAGGCGGCACAGATACGCAGTATTTT	CASRGGGTDTQYF
TRBD1	.	TRBV27	TRBJ1-1	TGTGCCAGCAGTTTAGCCGGGACAGGGGGACCCCACACTGAAGCTTTCTTT	CASSLAGTGGPHTEAFF
.	.	TRBV5-4	TRBJ1-1	TGTGCCAGCAGCCTATCGCTGAACACTGAAGCTTTCTTT	CASSLSLNTEAFF
TRBD1	few	TRBV5-1	TRBJ2-7	TGCGCCAGCAGCTTTACCCGGGACAGGGTGTACGAGCAGTACTTC	CASSFTRDRVYEQYF
.	once	TRBV30	TRBJ1-5	TGTGCCTGGAGCCGACAGAATAGCAATCAGCCCCAGCATTTT	CAWSRQNSNQPQHF
TRBD1	.	TRBV5-1	TRBJ1-2	TGCGCCAGCAGTTCGACCGGGACAGGGGGCGACTATGGCTACACCTTC	CASSSTGTGGDYGYTF
TRBD1	.	TRBV7-9	TRBJ2-7	TGTGCCAGCAGCCCCCGAGACAGGGCTACCGACGAGCAGTACTTC	CASSPRDRATDEQYF
.	few	TRBV28	TRBJ2-7	TGTGCCAGCAAGCCGGAGAGCTCCTACGAGCAGTACTTC	CASKPESSYEQYF
.	.	TRBV11-2	TRBJ2-7	TGTGCCAGCAGCTCCCGGGACTACGAGCAGTACTTC	CASSSRDYEQYF
TRBD2	.	TRBV9	TRBJ2-2	TGTGCCAGCAGCGTAGGACTAGCGGGGAACACCGGGGAGCTGTTTTTT	CASSVGLAGNTGELFF
.	.	TRBV25-1	TRBJ2-7	TGTGCCAGTTCGGACTCTCCTACCTACGAGCAGTACTTC	CASSDSPTYEQYF
.	few	TRBV7-9	TRBJ1-1	TGTGCCAGCAGCTTTTCCAGGGGAGGGACTGAAGCTTTCTTT	CASSFSRGGTEAFF
TRBD1	.	TRBV13	TRBJ1-2	TGTGCCAGCAGCTTAACGGGACAGGGGTCCTATGGCTACACCTTC	CASSLTGQGSYGYTF